The T cell receptor (beta chain) under discussion was sequenced for a study of shared clonotypes between healthy human individuals. In the case of this clone: Its antigen is unknown.

The material for each subset, its genomic DNA, was split evenly across several immunoSEQ plates. The table came from immunoSEQ multiplex PCR; TCRdb's copy has only in-frame clones and leaves some out. The table shows 1.5 million to 2.5 million clones, with around 96% occurring only once. Naive CD8 isolation took CD45RO-negative cells positively selected for CCR7 and excluded terminally differentiated effector memory CD45RA+ cells. Study-wide results and limits: Memory subsets generally showed smaller estimated richness than naive subsets did. Four donors held about 4.5% of naive CD4 clonotypes in common.

The CDR3 loop spans 12 amino acids. V lost 4 bases to trimming and J lost 6 bases, with 10 bases between them. Germline CDR1 and CDR2: SGHDT and YYEEEE. The sample was naive CD8+ T cells sorted from blood. The source of this sequence is a man younger than 35 in good health. The rearrangement joins TRBV5-6 to TRBJ1-2; D is perhaps TRBD1 (6 bases). The CDR3 bases are TGTGCCAGCAGCCCCGAGGGGGATGGCTACACCTTC. Encoded protein: CASSPEGDGYTF. Drawing the rest from reference TRBV5-6 and TRBJ1-2, the complete variable domain is DAGVTQSPTHLIKTRGQQVTLRCSPKSGHDTVSWYQQALGQGPQFIFQYYEEEERQRGNFPDRFSGHQFPNYSSELNVNALLLGDSALYLCASSPEGDGYTFGSGTRLTVV.